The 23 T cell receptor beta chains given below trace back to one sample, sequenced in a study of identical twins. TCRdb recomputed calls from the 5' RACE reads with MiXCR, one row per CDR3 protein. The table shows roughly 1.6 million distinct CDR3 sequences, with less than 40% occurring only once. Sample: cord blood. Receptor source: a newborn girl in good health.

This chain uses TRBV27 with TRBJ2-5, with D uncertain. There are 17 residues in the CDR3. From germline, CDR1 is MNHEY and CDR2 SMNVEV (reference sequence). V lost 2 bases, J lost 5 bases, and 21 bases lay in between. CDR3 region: CASSLLIPTSPRETQYF. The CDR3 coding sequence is TGTGCCAGCAGTTTACTTATCCCCACGAGCCCCAGGGAGACCCAGTACTTC.

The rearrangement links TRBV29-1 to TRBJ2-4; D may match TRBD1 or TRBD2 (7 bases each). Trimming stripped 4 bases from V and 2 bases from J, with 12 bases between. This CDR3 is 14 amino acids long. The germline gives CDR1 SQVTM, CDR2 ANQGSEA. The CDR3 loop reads CSVGQGGTKNIQYF. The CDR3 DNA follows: TGCAGCGTTGGGCAGGGGGGGACCAAAAACATTCAGTACTTC.

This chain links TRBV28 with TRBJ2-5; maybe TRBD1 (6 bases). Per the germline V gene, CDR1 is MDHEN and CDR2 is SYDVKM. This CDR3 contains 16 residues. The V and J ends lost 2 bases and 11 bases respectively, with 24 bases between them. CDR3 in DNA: TGTGCCAGCAGTTTAGGGGCAGCTTGGGACATAAATGAGCAGTACTTC. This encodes CASSLGAAWDINEQYF. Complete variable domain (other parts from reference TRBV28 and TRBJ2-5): DVKVTQSSRYLVKRTGEKVFLECVQDMDHENMFWYRQDPGLGLRLIYFSYDVKMKEKGDIPEGYSVSREKKERFSLILESASTNQTSMYLCASSLGAAWDINEQYFGPGTRLLVL.

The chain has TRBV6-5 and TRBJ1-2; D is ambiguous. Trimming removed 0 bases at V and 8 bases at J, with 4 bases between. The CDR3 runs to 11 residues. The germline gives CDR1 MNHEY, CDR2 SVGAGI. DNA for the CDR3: TGTGCCAGCAGTTACTCGTCCGGCTACACCTTC. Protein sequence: CASSYSSGYTF.

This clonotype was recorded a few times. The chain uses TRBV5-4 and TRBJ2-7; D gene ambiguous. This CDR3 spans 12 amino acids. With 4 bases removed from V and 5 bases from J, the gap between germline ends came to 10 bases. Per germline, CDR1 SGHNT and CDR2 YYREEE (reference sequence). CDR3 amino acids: CASSPSSDEQYF. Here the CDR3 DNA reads TGTGCCAGCAGCCCCTCGTCGGACGAGCAGTACTTC.

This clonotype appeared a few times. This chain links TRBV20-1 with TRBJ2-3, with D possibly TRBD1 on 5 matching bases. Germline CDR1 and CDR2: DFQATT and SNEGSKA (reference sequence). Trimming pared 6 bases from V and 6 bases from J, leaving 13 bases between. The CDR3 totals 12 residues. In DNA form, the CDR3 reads TGCAGTGCCCACAGGCGGTCGGATACGCAGTATTTT. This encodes CSAHRRSDTQYF.

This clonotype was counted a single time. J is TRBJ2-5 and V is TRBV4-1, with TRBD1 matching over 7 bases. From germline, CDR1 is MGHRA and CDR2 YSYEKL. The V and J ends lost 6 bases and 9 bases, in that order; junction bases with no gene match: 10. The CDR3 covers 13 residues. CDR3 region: CASRRQGEEAQYF. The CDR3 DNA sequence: TGCGCCAGCAGACGACAGGGAGAGGAGGCCCAGTACTTC.

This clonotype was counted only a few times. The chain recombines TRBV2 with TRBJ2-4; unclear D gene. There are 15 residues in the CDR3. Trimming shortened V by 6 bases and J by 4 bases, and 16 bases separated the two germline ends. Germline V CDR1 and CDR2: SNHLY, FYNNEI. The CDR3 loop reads CASRDPPGGKNIQYF. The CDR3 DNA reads TGTGCCAGCAGGGATCCCCCAGGCGGAAAAAACATTCAGTACTTC.

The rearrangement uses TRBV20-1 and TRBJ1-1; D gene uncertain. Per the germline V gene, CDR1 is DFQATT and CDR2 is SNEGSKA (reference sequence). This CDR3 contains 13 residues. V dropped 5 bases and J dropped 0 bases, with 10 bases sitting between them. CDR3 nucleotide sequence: TGCAGTGCTTCCCTTAGGCTGAACACTGAAGCTTTCTTT. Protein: CSASLRLNTEAFF.

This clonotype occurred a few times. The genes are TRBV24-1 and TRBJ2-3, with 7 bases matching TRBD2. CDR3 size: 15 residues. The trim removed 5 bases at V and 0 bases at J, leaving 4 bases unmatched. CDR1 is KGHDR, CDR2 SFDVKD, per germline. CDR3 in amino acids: CATSGPGGSTDTQYF. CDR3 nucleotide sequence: TGTGCCACCAGTGGCCCGGGGGGAAGCACAGATACGCAGTATTTT.

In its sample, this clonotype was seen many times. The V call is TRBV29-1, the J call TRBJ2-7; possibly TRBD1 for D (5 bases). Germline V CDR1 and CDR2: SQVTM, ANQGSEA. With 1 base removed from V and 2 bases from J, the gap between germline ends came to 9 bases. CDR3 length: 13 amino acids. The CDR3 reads CSVEVATAYEQYF. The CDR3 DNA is TGCAGCGTTGAAGTCGCGACAGCCTACGAGCAGTACTTC.

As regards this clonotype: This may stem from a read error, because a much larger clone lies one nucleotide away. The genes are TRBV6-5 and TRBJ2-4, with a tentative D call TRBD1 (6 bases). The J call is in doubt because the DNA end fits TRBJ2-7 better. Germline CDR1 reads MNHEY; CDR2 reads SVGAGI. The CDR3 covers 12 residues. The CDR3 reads CATRTACYEQYF. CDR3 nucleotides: TGTGCCACCAGGACAGCTTGCTACGAGCAGTACTTC.

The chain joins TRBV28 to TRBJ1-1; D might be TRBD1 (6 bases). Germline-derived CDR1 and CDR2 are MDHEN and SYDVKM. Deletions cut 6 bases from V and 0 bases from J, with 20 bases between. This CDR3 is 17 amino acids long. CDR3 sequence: CASRPGRGSSMNTEAFF. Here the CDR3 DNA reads TGTGCCAGCAGGCCGGGCAGGGGATCCTCTATGAACACTGAAGCTTTCTTT.

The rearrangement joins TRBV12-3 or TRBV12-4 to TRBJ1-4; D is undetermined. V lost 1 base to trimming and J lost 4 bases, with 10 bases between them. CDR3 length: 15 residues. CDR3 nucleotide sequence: TGTGCCAGCAGTTTAGGCCGGGCCATTAATGAAAAACTGTTTTTT. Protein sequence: CASSLGRAINEKLFF.

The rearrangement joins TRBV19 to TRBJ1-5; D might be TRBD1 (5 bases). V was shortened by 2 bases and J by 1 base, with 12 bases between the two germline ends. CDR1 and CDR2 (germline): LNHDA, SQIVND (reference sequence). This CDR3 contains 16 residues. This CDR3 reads CASSIQGLYSNQPQHF. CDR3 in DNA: TGTGCCAGTAGTATACAGGGTCTATACAGCAATCAGCCCCAGCATTTT.

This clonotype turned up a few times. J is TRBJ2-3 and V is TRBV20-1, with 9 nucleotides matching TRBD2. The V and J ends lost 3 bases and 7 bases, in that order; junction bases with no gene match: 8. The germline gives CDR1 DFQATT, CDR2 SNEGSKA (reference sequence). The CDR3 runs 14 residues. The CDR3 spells CSASPLAGINTQYF. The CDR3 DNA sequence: TGCAGTGCTAGCCCCCTAGCGGGGATAAATACGCAGTATTTT.

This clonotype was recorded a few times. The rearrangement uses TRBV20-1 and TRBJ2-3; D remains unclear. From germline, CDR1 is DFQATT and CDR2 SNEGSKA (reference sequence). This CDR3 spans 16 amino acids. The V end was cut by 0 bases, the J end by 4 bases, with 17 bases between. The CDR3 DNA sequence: TGCAGTGCTAGAGATAATATTCGTTGGGTCTCAGATACGCAGTATTTT. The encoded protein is CSARDNIRWVSDTQYF.

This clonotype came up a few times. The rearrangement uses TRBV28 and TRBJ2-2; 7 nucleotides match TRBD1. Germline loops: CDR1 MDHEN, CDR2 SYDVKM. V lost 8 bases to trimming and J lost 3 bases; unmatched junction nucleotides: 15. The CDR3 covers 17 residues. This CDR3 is CASVNRGHFFDTGELFF. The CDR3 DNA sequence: TGTGCCAGCGTCAACAGGGGCCATTTTTTTGACACCGGGGAGCTGTTTTTT.

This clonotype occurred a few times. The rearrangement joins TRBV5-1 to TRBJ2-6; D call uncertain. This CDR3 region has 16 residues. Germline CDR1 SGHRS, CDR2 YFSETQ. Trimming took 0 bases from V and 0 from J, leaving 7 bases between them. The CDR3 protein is CASSLDGNSGANVLTF. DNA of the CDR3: TGCGCCAGCAGCTTGGACGGTAACTCTGGGGCCAACGTCCTGACTTTC.

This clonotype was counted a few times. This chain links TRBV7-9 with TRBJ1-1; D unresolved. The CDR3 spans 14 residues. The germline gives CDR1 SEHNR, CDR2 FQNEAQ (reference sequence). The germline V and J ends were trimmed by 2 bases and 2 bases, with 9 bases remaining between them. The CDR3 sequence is CASSLWQYNTEAFF. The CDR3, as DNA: TGTGCCAGCAGCTTATGGCAGTATAACACTGAAGCTTTCTTT. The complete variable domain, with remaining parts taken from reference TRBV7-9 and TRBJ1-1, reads DTGVSQNPRHKITKRGQNVTFRCDPISEHNRLYWYRQTLGQGPEFLTYFQNEAQLEKSRLLSDRFSAERPKGSFSTLEIQRTEQGDSAMYLCASSLWQYNTEAFFGQGTRLTVV.

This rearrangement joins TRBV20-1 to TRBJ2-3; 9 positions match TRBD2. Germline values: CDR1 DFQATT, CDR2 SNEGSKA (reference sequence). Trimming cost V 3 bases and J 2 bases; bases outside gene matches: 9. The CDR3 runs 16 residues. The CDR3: CSASATSGHTTDTQYF. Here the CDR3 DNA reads TGCAGTGCTAGCGCCACTAGCGGGCATACCACAGATACGCAGTATTTT.

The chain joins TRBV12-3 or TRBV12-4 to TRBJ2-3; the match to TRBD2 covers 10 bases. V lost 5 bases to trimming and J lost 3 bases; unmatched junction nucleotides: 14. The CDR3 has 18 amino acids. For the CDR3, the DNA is TGTGCCAGCAGTCCGAAAGGAGCACTAGCGGGACAAACAGATACGCAGTATTTT. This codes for CASSPKGALAGQTDTQYF.

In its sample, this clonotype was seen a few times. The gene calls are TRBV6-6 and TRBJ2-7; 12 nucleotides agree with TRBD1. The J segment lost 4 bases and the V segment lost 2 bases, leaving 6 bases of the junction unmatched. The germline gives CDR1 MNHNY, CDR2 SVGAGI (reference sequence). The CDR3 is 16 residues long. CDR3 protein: CASSYPGTGGRYEQYF. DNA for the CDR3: TGTGCCAGCAGTTACCCAGGGACAGGGGGCAGGTACGAGCAGTACTTC.